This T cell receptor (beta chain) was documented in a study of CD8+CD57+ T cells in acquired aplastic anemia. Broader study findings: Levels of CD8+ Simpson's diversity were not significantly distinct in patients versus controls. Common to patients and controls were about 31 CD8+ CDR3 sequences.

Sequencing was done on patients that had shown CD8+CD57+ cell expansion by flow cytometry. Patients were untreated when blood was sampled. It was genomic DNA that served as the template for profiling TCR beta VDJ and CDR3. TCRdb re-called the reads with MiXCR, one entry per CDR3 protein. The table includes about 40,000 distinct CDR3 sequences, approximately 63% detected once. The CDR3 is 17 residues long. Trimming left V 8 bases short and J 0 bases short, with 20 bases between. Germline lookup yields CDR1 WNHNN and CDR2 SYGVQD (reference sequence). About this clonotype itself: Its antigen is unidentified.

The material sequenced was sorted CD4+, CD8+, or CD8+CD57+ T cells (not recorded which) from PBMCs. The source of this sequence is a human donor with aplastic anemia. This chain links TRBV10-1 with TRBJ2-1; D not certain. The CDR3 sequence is CASVPPRSPSSYNEQFF. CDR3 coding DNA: TGCGCCAGCGTTCCCCCCCGGTCACCGAGCTCCTACAATGAGCAGTTCTTC.